The 16 T cell receptor beta chains below were found in one sample sequenced in a study of long-term antiretroviral therapy in people with HIV. The assay, immunoSEQ v3.0, was run at survey level. Some clones are missing from TCRdb's copy, which holds only in-frame ones; the method was immunoSEQ multiplex PCR. The table records about 24,000 clones, 81% of them present only once. The specimen was unsorted PBMCs, collected 4.4 years after starting antiretroviral therapy. These receptors originate from a young man with HIV.

The rearrangement joins TRBV4-1 to TRBJ1-3; no clear D gene. The V end was cut by 5 bases, the J end by 0 bases, with 14 bases between. The CDR3 contains 16 residues. Germline CDR1 is MGHRA and CDR2 is YSYEKL. CDR3 nucleotides: TGCGCCAGCAGCTCCCTCGGGTCCCACTCTGGAAACACCATATATTTT. This gives the protein CASSSLGSHSGNTIYF.

This clone has only a few counts. J is TRBJ2-5 and V is TRBV23-1; possibly TRBD2 for D (7 bases). TRBV23-1 is flagged as an ORF with uncertain function. V was shortened by 7 bases and J by 5 bases, with 23 bases between the two germline ends. CDR3 length equals 16 residues. Here the CDR3 reads CASISGHAGAFETQYF. The CDR3 DNA reads TGCGCCAGCATCTCGGGACATGCGGGAGCGTTTGAGACCCAGTACTTC.

This clone was recorded once. The rearrangement joins TRBV4-1 to TRBJ1-4; maybe TRBD1 (5 bases). The germline V gene encodes CDR1 MGHRA and CDR2 YSYEKL. V was clipped by 0 bases and J by 7 bases, with 15 bases between them. The CDR3 has 16 residues. The CDR3 DNA reads TGCGCCAGCAGCCAAGAAGGTCTGCCGGGGGGTGAAAAACTGTTTTTT. Protein product: CASSQEGLPGGEKLFF.

This chain joins TRBV5-6 and TRBJ1-2, with TRBD1 as a possible D gene (6 bases). This CDR3 has 14 residues. V lost 4 bases, J lost 5 bases, and 15 bases lay in between. Germline CDR1 SGHDT, CDR2 YYEEEE. The CDR3 DNA reads as TGTGCCAGCAGCCCGGGGCAGGGGCCTTATGGCTACACCTTC. This codes for CASSPGQGPYGYTF.

This chain uses TRBV27 with TRBJ2-3, with D possibly being TRBD2 (6 bases). This CDR3 is 16 amino acids long. From germline, CDR1 is MNHEY and CDR2 SMNVEV (reference sequence). V dropped 5 bases and J dropped 0 bases, with 15 bases sitting between them. The CDR3 region has the DNA TGTGCCAGCAGTCCGTCAATAGCGGATAGCACAGATACGCAGTATTTT. Its translation: CASSPSIADSTDTQYF.

The V and J genes are TRBV5-1 and TRBJ1-4, with a tentative D call TRBD1 (6 bases). Trimming pared 3 bases from V and 8 bases from J, leaving 17 bases between. CDR1 and CDR2 from the germline V gene are SGHRS and YFSETQ. This CDR3 is built from 15 residues. The CDR3 DNA follows: TGCGCCAGCAGCTCGGTGGACAGACCGAGGGAAAAACTGTTTTTT. Translating it yields CASSSVDRPREKLFF.

This chain connects TRBV6-5 to TRBJ1-2; D is undetermined. The CDR3 extends over 15 amino acids. Germline assignment: CDR1 MNHEY and CDR2 SVGAGI. V was cut by 0 bases and J by 0 bases, with 8 bases left in between. The CDR3 nucleotides are TGTGCCAGCAGTTACTCGGAGGAGGCTAACTATGGCTACACCTTC. It translates to CASSYSEEANYGYTF.

The chain uses TRBV6-6 and TRBJ2-1, with TRBD2 matching 9 bases. The CDR3 has 13 residues. Germline CDR1 and CDR2: MNHNY and SVGAGI (reference sequence). The V segment lost 2 bases and the J segment 10 bases; nucleotides outside the gene matches: 3. This CDR3 is CASSYPGLAEQFF. As DNA, the CDR3 is TGTGCCAGCAGTTACCCTGGACTAGCGGAGCAGTTCTTC.

The rearrangement joins TRBV7-9 to TRBJ1-1; no firm D call. The V gene lost 4 bases and the J gene lost 7 bases, with 13 bases spanning the gap. This CDR3 has 13 amino acids. Per the germline V gene, CDR1 is SEHNR and CDR2 is FQNEAQ (reference sequence). In DNA, the CDR3 is TGTGCCAGCAGCTCAGAATTGGGTAGTGAAGCTTTCTTT. Protein product: CASSSELGSEAFF. The entire variable domain, with the rest obtained from reference TRBV7-9 and TRBJ1-1, is as follows: DTGVSQNPRHKITKRGQNVTFRCDPISEHNRLYWYRQTLGQGPEFLTYFQNEAQLEKSRLLSDRFSAERPKGSFSTLEIQRTEQGDSAMYLCASSSELGSEAFFGQGTRLTVV.

The chain links TRBV5-1 to TRBJ2-3; 14 nucleotides match TRBD2. V shed 0 bases and J 3 bases; nucleotides not matched to a gene: 6. CDR1 and CDR2 (germline): SGHRS, YFSETQ. This CDR3 comprises 18 residues. CDR3 nucleotide sequence: TGCGCCAGCAGCTTGGACGGGACTAGCGGGGGCCCGACAGATACGCAGTATTTT. Translation: CASSLDGTSGGPTDTQYF.

The CDR3 reads CASSPDGGLYQPQHF. The CDR3 DNA reads TGCGCCAGCAGCCCCGACGGGGGGCTCTATCAGCCCCAGCATTTT. The rearrangement uses TRBV5-1 and TRBJ1-5; D perhaps matches TRBD1 (6 bases). CDR3 length equals 15 residues. The V gene's germline CDR1 is SGHRS and CDR2 YFSETQ. V was trimmed by 4 bases and J by 5 bases, leaving 16 bases between them.

This clone was recorded once. This chain uses TRBV6-5 with TRBJ1-5; D ambiguous. This CDR3 comprises 15 residues. V lost 4 bases to trimming and J lost 1 base, with 11 bases between them. Germline V gene lookup returns CDR1 MNHEY and CDR2 SVGAGI. CDR3: CASSFFSGSNQPQHF. CDR3 coding DNA: TGTGCCAGCAGTTTTTTCAGCGGGAGCAATCAGCCCCAGCATTTT.

This chain joins TRBV4-1 and TRBJ2-2; 8 nucleotides match TRBD2. The CDR3 length is 19 residues. CDR1 and CDR2 (germline): MGHRA, YSYEKL. V was pared by 2 bases and J by 4 bases, with 15 bases of the junction left unmatched. CDR3 sequence: CASSQRRVAGSTGTGELFF. CDR3 nucleotide sequence: TGCGCCAGCAGCCAACGACGGGTAGCGGGGAGTACGGGCACCGGGGAGCTGTTTTTT.

The CDR3 sequence is CSVARGAYEQYF. DNA for the CDR3: TGCAGCGTTGCAAGAGGGGCCTACGAGCAGTACTTC. J is TRBJ2-7 and V is TRBV29-1; D may be TRBD1 or TRBD2 (5 bases each). The CDR3 covers 12 residues. Germline CDR1 reads SQVTM; CDR2 reads ANQGSEA. The V gene lost 4 bases and the J gene lost 2 bases, with 9 bases spanning the gap.

V gene TRBV27 combines with J gene TRBJ2-1; 11 bases are shared with TRBD2. Germline CDR1 and CDR2: MNHEY and SMNVEV (reference sequence). The CDR3 length is 16 residues. V was pared by 2 bases and J by 7 bases, with 7 bases of the junction left unmatched. CDR3 in DNA: TGTGCCAGCAGTTTACTGTCTAGCGGGAGGAGGAATGAGCAGTTCTTC. This gives the protein CASSLLSSGRRNEQFF.

The chain joins TRBV6-6 to TRBJ2-4; the match to TRBD2 covers 8 bases. The CDR3 loop spans 16 amino acids. Germline V gene sequence: CDR1 MNHNY, CDR2 SVGAGI (reference sequence). The J segment lost 0 bases and the V segment lost 2 bases, leaving 3 bases of the junction unmatched. The CDR3 sequence is CASSYPAGEAKNIQYF. The CDR3 nucleotides read TGTGCCAGCAGTTACCCAGCGGGGGAAGCCAAAAACATTCAGTACTTC.